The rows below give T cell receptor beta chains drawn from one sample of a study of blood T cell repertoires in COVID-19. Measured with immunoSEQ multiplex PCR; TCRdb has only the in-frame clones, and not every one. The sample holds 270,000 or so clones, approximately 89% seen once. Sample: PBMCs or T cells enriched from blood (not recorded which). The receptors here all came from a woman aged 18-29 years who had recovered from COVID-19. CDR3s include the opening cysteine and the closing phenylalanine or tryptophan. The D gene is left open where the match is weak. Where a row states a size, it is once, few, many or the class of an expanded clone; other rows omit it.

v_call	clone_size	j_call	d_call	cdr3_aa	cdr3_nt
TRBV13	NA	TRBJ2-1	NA	CASSSGTSNEQFF	TGTGCCAGCAGCTCAGGGACTTCCAATGAGCAGTTCTTC
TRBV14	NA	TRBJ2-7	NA	CASSHGRRGTYEQYF	TGTGCCAGCAGCCACGGTCGACGCGGGACCTACGAGCAGTACTTC
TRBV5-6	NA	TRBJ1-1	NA	CASSLGARHPEAFF	TGTGCCAGCAGCTTGGGCGCAAGACACCCTGAAGCTTTCTTT
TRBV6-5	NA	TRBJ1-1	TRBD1	CASSPDREGTEAFF	TGTGCCAGCAGTCCGGACAGGGAAGGCACTGAAGCTTTCTTT
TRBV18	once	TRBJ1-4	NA	CASSRVAGRGNEKLFF	TGTGCCAGCTCACGGGTGGCGGGACGAGGAAATGAAAAACTGTTTTTT
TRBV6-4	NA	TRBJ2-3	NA	CASSDAGSRTDTQYF	TGTGCCAGCAGCGACGCCGGGAGCCGCACAGATACGCAGTATTTT
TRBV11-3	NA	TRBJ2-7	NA	CASSSVPAGSSYEQYF	TGTGCCAGCAGCTCCGTCCCTGCGGGAAGCTCCTACGAGCAGTACTTC
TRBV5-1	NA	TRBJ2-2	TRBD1	CATRDRYNTGELFF	TGCGCCACCCGGGACAGATACAACACCGGGGAGCTGTTTTTT
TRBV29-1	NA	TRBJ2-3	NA	CSVGGPGDTQYF	TGCAGCGTTGGAGGCCCAGGGGATACGCAGTATTTT
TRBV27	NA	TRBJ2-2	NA	CASSSSRVPTGELFF	TGTGCCAGCAGTTCCTCCAGGGTTCCCACCGGGGAGCTGTTTTTT
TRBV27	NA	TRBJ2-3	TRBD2	CASSPPGLAGGDTQYF	TGTGCCAGCAGTCCTCCTGGACTAGCGGGAGGGGATACGCAGTATTTT
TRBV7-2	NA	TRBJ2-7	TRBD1	CASSAAIRQGAYEQYF	TGTGCCAGCAGCGCAGCCATCCGACAGGGGGCGTACGAGCAGTACTTC